This TCR beta chain was sequenced for a study of T cell responses to AZD1222 COVID-19 vaccine. Sequencing used immunoSEQ multiplex PCR; TCRdb keeps in-frame clones, though not all of them. The sample carries 100,000 or so clones, roughly 84% recorded once. This clone was recorded a few times. Its target is unknown. The CDR3 is made up of 11 amino acids. Looked up from germline, CDR1 is SQVTM and CDR2 is ANQGSEA. Trimming stripped 7 bases from V and 4 bases from J, with 8 bases between. General study findings and limits: Close to half of all spike-specific TCRs reportedly target regions of the variants that are unmutated. Possibly, clonal diversity was underestimated; donors were largely white British and included more females. Just six or seven AZD1222 recipients tested seropositive at baseline.

This receptor was taken from an adult in good health. J is TRBJ1-3 and V is TRBV29-1; D not resolved. Sequences were derived from peripheral blood, sampled on day 0 of AZD1222 vaccination. DNA for the CDR3: TGCAGCGGCCTCAGAGGAAACACCATATATTTT. Translated: CSGLRGNTIYF.